This note documents a single T cell receptor (beta chain) sequence. Sequencing was performed with immunoSEQ multiplex PCR; in TCRdb, only in-frame clones are kept and a portion is missing. The sample consists of fewer than 45,000 clones, 90% to 95% of them appearing once. CDR1 SGHAT and CDR2 FQNNGV come from the germline V gene. The CDR3 covers 16 residues. Trimming removed 0 bases at V and 2 bases at J, with 10 bases between. The data belong to a study of T cells in tuberculosis. The specimen was PBMCs. V and J are TRBV11-2 and TRBJ2-2, with D unresolved. The source is a donor between 10 and 35 years old with latent tuberculosis or without tuberculosis infection. The CDR3 nucleotides are TGTGCCAGCAGCTTAGATCTAGGTTATAACACCGGGGAGCTGTTTTTT. Translation: CASSLDLGYNTGELFF.